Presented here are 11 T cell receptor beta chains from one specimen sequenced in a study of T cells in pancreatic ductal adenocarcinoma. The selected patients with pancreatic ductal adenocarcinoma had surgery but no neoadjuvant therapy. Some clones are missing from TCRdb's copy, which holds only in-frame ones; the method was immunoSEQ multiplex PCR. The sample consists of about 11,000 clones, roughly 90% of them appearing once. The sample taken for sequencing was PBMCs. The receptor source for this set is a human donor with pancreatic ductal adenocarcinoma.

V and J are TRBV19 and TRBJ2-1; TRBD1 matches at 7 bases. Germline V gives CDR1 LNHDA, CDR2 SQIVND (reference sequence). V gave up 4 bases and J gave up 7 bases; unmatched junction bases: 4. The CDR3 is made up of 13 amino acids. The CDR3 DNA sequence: TGTGCCAGTAGTACACAGGGGCGGAATGAGCAGTTCTTC. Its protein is CASSTQGRNEQFF.

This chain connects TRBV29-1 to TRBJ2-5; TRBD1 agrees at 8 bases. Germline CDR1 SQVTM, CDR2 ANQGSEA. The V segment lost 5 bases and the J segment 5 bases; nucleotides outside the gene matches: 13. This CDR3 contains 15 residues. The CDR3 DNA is TGCAGCGTTTGTTTCGGACAGGGCGGTTCGGAGACCCAGTACTTC. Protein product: CSVCFGQGGSETQYF.

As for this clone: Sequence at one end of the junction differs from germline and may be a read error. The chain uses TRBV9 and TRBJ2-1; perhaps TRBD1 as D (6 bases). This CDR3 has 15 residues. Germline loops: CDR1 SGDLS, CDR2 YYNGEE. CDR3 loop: CASSPRTDSYNEQFF. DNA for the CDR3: TGTGCCAGCAGCCCAAGGACAGATTCCTATAATGAGCAGTTCTTC.

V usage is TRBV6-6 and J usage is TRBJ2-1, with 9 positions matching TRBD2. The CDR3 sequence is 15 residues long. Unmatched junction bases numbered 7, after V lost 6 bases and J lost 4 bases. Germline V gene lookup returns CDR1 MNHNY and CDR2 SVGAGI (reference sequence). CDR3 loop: CASRLAGVAYNEQFF. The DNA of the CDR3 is TGTGCCAGCAGGTTAGCGGGAGTCGCGTACAATGAGCAGTTCTTC.

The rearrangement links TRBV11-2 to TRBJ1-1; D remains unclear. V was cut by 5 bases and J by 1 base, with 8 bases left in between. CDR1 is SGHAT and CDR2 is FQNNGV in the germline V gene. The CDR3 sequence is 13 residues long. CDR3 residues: CASSPGRNTEAFF. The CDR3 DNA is TGTGCCAGCAGCCCCGGACGGAACACTGAAGCTTTCTTT.

CDR3 region: CASSLYPSAPEQFF. CDR3 DNA: TGTGCCAGCAGTTTATATCCTAGCGCCCCTGAGCAGTTCTTC. The genes are TRBV27 and TRBJ2-1; TRBD2 might be the D (6 bases). The ends were cut back, 1 base at V and 9 bases at J, with 13 bases in the middle. CDR1 MNHEY and CDR2 SMNVEV come from the germline V gene (reference sequence). The CDR3 is 14 amino acids.

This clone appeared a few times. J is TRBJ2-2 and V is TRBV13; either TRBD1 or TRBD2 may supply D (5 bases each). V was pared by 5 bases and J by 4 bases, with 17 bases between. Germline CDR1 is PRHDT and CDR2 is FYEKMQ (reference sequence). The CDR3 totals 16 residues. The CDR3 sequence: CASSPYSGGGTGELFF. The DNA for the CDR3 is TGTGCCAGCAGCCCCTACTCCGGTGGGGGCACCGGGGAGCTGTTTTTT.

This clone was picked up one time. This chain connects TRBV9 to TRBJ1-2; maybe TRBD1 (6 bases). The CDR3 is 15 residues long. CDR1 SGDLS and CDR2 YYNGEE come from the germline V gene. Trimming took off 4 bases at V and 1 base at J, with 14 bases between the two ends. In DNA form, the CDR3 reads TGTGCCAGCAGCTCACACAGGACAGATAACTATGGCTACACCTTC. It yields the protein CASSSHRTDNYGYTF.

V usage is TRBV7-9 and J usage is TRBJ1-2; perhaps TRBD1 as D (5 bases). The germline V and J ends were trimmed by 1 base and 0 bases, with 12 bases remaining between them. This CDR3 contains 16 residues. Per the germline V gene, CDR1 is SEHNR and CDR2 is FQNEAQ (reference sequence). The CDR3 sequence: CASSLGGHPPNYGYTF. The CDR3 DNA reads TGTGCCAGCAGCTTAGGTGGACATCCCCCTAACTATGGCTACACCTTC.

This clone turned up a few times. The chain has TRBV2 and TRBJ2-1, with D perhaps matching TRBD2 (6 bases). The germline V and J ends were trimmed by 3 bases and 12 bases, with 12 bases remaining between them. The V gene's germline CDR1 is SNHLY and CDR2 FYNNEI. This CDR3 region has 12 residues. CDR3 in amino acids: CASSDAGPGQFF. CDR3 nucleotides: TGTGCCAGCAGTGACGCGGGGCCGGGGCAGTTCTTC.

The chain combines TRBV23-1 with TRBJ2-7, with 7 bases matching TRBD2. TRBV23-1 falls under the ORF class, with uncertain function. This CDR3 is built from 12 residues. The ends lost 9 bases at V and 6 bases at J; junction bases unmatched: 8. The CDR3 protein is CARAAGEGEQYF. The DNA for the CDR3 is TGCGCCAGGGCCGCCGGGGAGGGCGAGCAGTACTTC.